A selection of T cell receptor beta chains follows, all from one sample in a study of blood T cell repertoires in COVID-19. The table came from immunoSEQ multiplex PCR; TCRdb's copy has only in-frame clones and leaves some out. The data show about 74,000 clones, with 88% seen just once and 1.5% to 2.5% held by the top ten. The sequenced sample consisted of peripheral blood. Receptors originate from a woman of 80 years or more with active or convalescent COVID-19. The CDR3 runs from the conserved cysteine through the conserved F or W. A D gene is named only where the DNA matches it firmly. Not all rows give a size; the values are once, few, many and, for expanded clones, a class.

v_gene: TRBV28
abundance: -
j_gene: TRBJ2-1
d_gene: TRBD2
CDR3nt: TGTGCCAGCAGTTCCCCTAGCGGGAGGGCCTACAATGAGCAGTTCTTC
CDR3aa: CASSSPSGRAYNEQFF

v_gene: TRBV7-2
abundance: -
j_gene: TRBJ1-1
d_gene: TRBD1
CDR3nt: TGTGCCAGCAGCTTAATGCAGGGGGGTGCCACTGAAGCTTTCTTT
CDR3aa: CASSLMQGGATEAFF

v_gene: TRBV10-3
abundance: once
j_gene: TRBJ1-2
d_gene: TRBD1
CDR3nt: TGTGCCATCAGTGAGTTTAAGGGGGCGAATGGCTACACCTTC
CDR3aa: CAISEFKGANGYTF

v_gene: TRBV5-8
abundance: -
j_gene: TRBJ1-2
d_gene: TRBD1
CDR3nt: TGTGCCAGCAGCCTCGGGACAGGGTGGTTATATGGCTACACCTTC
CDR3aa: CASSLGTGWLYGYTF

v_gene: TRBV6-5
abundance: -
j_gene: TRBJ1-4
d_gene: TRBD1
CDR3nt: TGTGCCAGCAGGAAGAGACAGGGGGAAGAAAAACTGTTTTTT
CDR3aa: CASRKRQGEEKLFF

v_gene: TRBV29-1
abundance: -
j_gene: TRBJ1-1
d_gene: -
CDR3nt: TGCAGCGTCTCAGCCCGGGGGGGAACTGAAGCTTTCTTT
CDR3aa: CSVSARGGTEAFF

v_gene: TRBV5-5
abundance: -
j_gene: TRBJ2-3
d_gene: TRBD2
CDR3nt: TGTGCCAGCAGCTTGTCCCGGTCTAGCGGGCCTAGCACAGATACGCAGTATTTT
CDR3aa: CASSLSRSSGPSTDTQYF

v_gene: TRBV5-1
abundance: once
j_gene: TRBJ2-7
d_gene: -
CDR3nt: TGCGCCAGCAGCTTCCAACGCGGGGGCCCCTACGAGCAGTACTTC
CDR3aa: CASSFQRGGPYEQYF

v_gene: TRBV18
abundance: -
j_gene: TRBJ2-2
d_gene: TRBD1
CDR3nt: TGTGCCAGCTCACCGCGACAGGGGAGAAACACCGGGGAGCTGTTTTTT
CDR3aa: CASSPRQGRNTGELFF

v_gene: TRBV27
abundance: -
j_gene: TRBJ1-6
d_gene: -
CDR3nt: TGTGCCAGACGAGTAGACAGTCAAAATTCACCCCTCCACTTT
CDR3aa: CARRVDSQNSPLHF

v_gene: TRBV18
abundance: -
j_gene: TRBJ1-1
d_gene: -
CDR3nt: TGTGCCAGCTCACCACCGGCGTATTTGCAGGACACTGAAGCTTTCTTT
CDR3aa: CASSPPAYLQDTEAFF

v_gene: TRBV6-5
abundance: once
j_gene: TRBJ2-7
d_gene: -
CDR3nt: TGTGCCAGCAGTTACTCCTTTCTTAGGAGCTCCTACGAGCAGTACTTC
CDR3aa: CASSYSFLRSSYEQYF

v_gene: TRBV6-2/TRBV6-3
abundance: once
j_gene: TRBJ2-7
d_gene: TRBD2
CDR3nt: TGTGCCAACAGCCCTACGGGACTAGCGGGAGGCCGTTACGAGCAGTACTTC
CDR3aa: CANSPTGLAGGRYEQYF

v_gene: TRBV19
abundance: medium-sized
j_gene: TRBJ2-7
d_gene: TRBD2
CDR3nt: TGTGCCAGTAGTATTACTCCTAGCGGGAGTTACGAGCAGTACTTC
CDR3aa: CASSITPSGSYEQYF

v_gene: TRBV15
abundance: -
j_gene: TRBJ1-5
d_gene: -
CDR3nt: TGTGCCACCAGCAGGGCCGGGGTTAGCAATCAGCCCCAGCATTTT
CDR3aa: CATSRAGVSNQPQHF

v_gene: TRBV5-4
abundance: -
j_gene: TRBJ2-5
d_gene: -
CDR3nt: TGTGCCAGCAGCACGGGGACATGGCAAGAGACCCAGTACTTC
CDR3aa: CASSTGTWQETQYF

v_gene: TRBV19
abundance: -
j_gene: TRBJ2-3
d_gene: -
CDR3nt: TGTGCCAGTAGTATTAGGACTCAGTTGGAGAATACGCAGTATTTT
CDR3aa: CASSIRTQLENTQYF

v_gene: TRBV5-4
abundance: -
j_gene: TRBJ2-1
d_gene: TRBD2
CDR3nt: TGTGCCAGCAGCTTGGGGCTAGCGGGAGGGGGCAATGAGCAGTTCTTC
CDR3aa: CASSLGLAGGGNEQFF

v_gene: TRBV11-2
abundance: -
j_gene: TRBJ1-1
d_gene: -
CDR3nt: TGTGCCAGCAGCTTGGACAGTAACACTGAAGCTTTCTTT
CDR3aa: CASSLDSNTEAFF

v_gene: TRBV7-9
abundance: once
j_gene: TRBJ1-2
d_gene: -
CDR3nt: TGTGCCAGCAGCCCAAATTCAGGGTATGGCTACACCTTC
CDR3aa: CASSPNSGYGYTF

v_gene: TRBV10-3
abundance: -
j_gene: TRBJ2-1
d_gene: -
CDR3nt: TGTGCCATCAGGACCCCACAGGCAATGGGGAATGAGCAGTTCTTC
CDR3aa: CAIRTPQAMGNEQFF

v_gene: TRBV5-4
abundance: -
j_gene: TRBJ2-7
d_gene: TRBD2
CDR3nt: TGTGCCAGCAGCTTGTTCACTAGCGGGGTCTACGAGCAGTACTTC
CDR3aa: CASSLFTSGVYEQYF

v_gene: TRBV15
abundance: few
j_gene: TRBJ1-6
d_gene: -
CDR3nt: TGTGCCACCAGCAGGGGACATCCAGGATTTAATTCACCCCTCCACTTT
CDR3aa: CATSRGHPGFNSPLHF

v_gene: TRBV7-9
abundance: -
j_gene: TRBJ2-6
d_gene: -
CDR3nt: TGTGCCAGCAGCGCGGGACAGAGCTCTGGGGCCAACGTCCTGACTTTC
CDR3aa: CASSAGQSSGANVLTF

v_gene: TRBV5-1
abundance: once
j_gene: TRBJ1-5
d_gene: -
CDR3nt: TGCGCCAGCAGCGAAGGGGGAGTGAGCAATCAGCCCCAGCATTTT
CDR3aa: CASSEGGVSNQPQHF

v_gene: TRBV9
abundance: -
j_gene: TRBJ2-2
d_gene: -
CDR3nt: TGTGCCAGCACTAGGGGGGGCGATGGGACCGGGGAGCTGTTTTTT
CDR3aa: CASTRGGDGTGELFF

v_gene: TRBV28
abundance: -
j_gene: TRBJ2-3
d_gene: TRBD2
CDR3nt: TGTGCCAGCAGTTTACTTACTAGCGGGAGAGGGGATACGCAGTATTTT
CDR3aa: CASSLLTSGRGDTQYF

v_gene: TRBV6-5
abundance: -
j_gene: TRBJ1-2
d_gene: -
CDR3nt: TGTGCCAGCAGCCCCGGGACACAACGGGGCTACACCTTC
CDR3aa: CASSPGTQRGYTF

v_gene: TRBV7-2
abundance: -
j_gene: TRBJ2-1
d_gene: TRBD2
CDR3nt: TGTGCCAGCAGCTTAACTAGCGGGGGGTACAATGAGCAGTTCTTC
CDR3aa: CASSLTSGGYNEQFF

v_gene: TRBV5-6
abundance: -
j_gene: TRBJ1-4
d_gene: -
CDR3nt: TGTGCCAGCAGCCTCGGAGCAGGGGCCCGGGAACTGTTTTTT
CDR3aa: CASSLGAGARELFF

v_gene: TRBV18
abundance: -
j_gene: TRBJ1-1
d_gene: TRBD1
CDR3nt: TGTGCCAGCTCAACTTTACAGGGGTACACTGAAGCTTTCTTT
CDR3aa: CASSTLQGYTEAFF

v_gene: TRBV2
abundance: -
j_gene: TRBJ2-7
d_gene: -
CDR3nt: TGTGCCAGCAGTTCCTACGGCGGGTACTACGAGCAGTACTTC
CDR3aa: CASSSYGGYYEQYF

v_gene: TRBV5-1
abundance: -
j_gene: TRBJ2-5
d_gene: TRBD2
CDR3nt: TGCGCCAGCAGCTTGGGGCTAGCGGCCGGGGAGACCCAGTACTTC
CDR3aa: CASSLGLAAGETQYF

v_gene: TRBV11-2
abundance: -
j_gene: TRBJ1-4
d_gene: TRBD1
CDR3nt: TGTGCCAGCAGCCCCCCGGGTAGGGGGCGACTTAATGAAAAACTGTTTTTT
CDR3aa: CASSPPGRGRLNEKLFF

v_gene: TRBV9
abundance: -
j_gene: TRBJ2-7
d_gene: -
CDR3nt: TGTGCCAGCAGCCCCGGACTACTTAGCTCCTACGAGCAGTACTTC
CDR3aa: CASSPGLLSSYEQYF

v_gene: TRBV7-2
abundance: -
j_gene: TRBJ1-5
d_gene: -
CDR3nt: TGTGCCAGCAGCTACGACTCCCGGGCCCAGCATTTT
CDR3aa: CASSYDSRAQHF

v_gene: TRBV5-1
abundance: -
j_gene: TRBJ2-7
d_gene: TRBD1
CDR3nt: TGCGCCAGCAGCCTGTACTCCGGGACAGCCTACGAGCAGTACTTC
CDR3aa: CASSLYSGTAYEQYF

v_gene: TRBV7-7
abundance: -
j_gene: TRBJ2-3
d_gene: TRBD2
CDR3nt: TGTGCCAGCAGCTTAGGCGGGGGGCCTGGGGATACGCAGTATTTT
CDR3aa: CASSLGGGPGDTQYF

v_gene: TRBV28
abundance: few
j_gene: TRBJ2-4
d_gene: -
CDR3nt: TGTGCCAGCAGTTCCCCTTCCGAGGGAGGTAGCATTCAGTACTTC
CDR3aa: CASSSPSEGGSIQYF

v_gene: TRBV30
abundance: -
j_gene: TRBJ1-3
d_gene: TRBD1
CDR3nt: TGTGCCTGGAGTGTAGGGGCAGGGGGCCTCTCTGGAAACACCATATATTTT
CDR3aa: CAWSVGAGGLSGNTIYF

v_gene: TRBV27
abundance: -
j_gene: TRBJ1-6
d_gene: -
CDR3nt: TGTGCCAGCAGTTTTAGGCCCAGGGATTCACCCCTCCACTTT
CDR3aa: CASSFRPRDSPLHF

v_gene: TRBV18
abundance: -
j_gene: TRBJ2-7
d_gene: TRBD2
CDR3nt: TGTGCCAGCTCACCCGGAGCGGGAGTCTACGAGCAGTACTTC
CDR3aa: CASSPGAGVYEQYF

v_gene: TRBV5-1
abundance: -
j_gene: TRBJ2-1
d_gene: -
CDR3nt: TGCGCCAGCAGCCCCCCGGACATTAATGAGCAGTTCTTC
CDR3aa: CASSPPDINEQFF